These 8 T cell receptor beta chains were sequenced from one sample in a study of CD8 T cells in ankylosing spondylitis. TCRdb called the 5' RACE reads again in MiXCR, with one record for every CDR3 protein. Among 250,000 to 400,000 distinct CDR3 sequences, 11% were seen once, and the ten largest hold roughly 9.2%. The sequenced sample was blood, either unsorted or a sorted T cell fraction (not recorded which). The receptors come from a female donor with ankylosing spondylitis or in good health (not recorded which).

This clonotype was picked up many times. V is TRBV6-5 and J is TRBJ1-5; the D gene is possibly TRBD1 (6 bases). V lost 6 bases, J lost 7 bases, and 13 bases lay in between. The germline gives CDR1 MNHEY, CDR2 SVGAGI. This CDR3 is built from 13 residues. CDR3 loop: CASSYTGKQPQHF. The CDR3 DNA is TGTGCCAGCAGCTATACAGGGAAACAGCCCCAGCATTTT.

This clonotype was counted a single time. This sequence may be a read error, since a much larger clone differs from it by one base. The chain couples TRBV15 to TRBJ2-7, with 7 bases lining up with TRBD1. CDR1 is LNHNV, CDR2 YYDKDF, per germline (reference sequence). The CDR3 sequence is 12 residues long. In DNA form, the CDR3 reads TGTGCCATTGAATCGACAGGGCACGAGCTGTACTTC. This gives the protein CAIESTGHELYF. Full variable domain (remainder filled in from reference TRBV15 and TRBJ2-7): DAMVIQNPRYQVTQFGKPVTLSCSQTLNHNVMYWYQQKSSQAPKLLFHYYDKDFNNEADTPDNFQSRRPNTSFCFLDIRSPGLGDTAMYLCAIESTGHELYFGPGTRLTVT.

This clonotype occurred many times. This chain joins TRBV6-2 or TRBV6-3 and TRBJ2-4; 7 nucleotides match TRBD1. V lost 6 bases, J lost 6 bases, and 5 bases stayed unmatched. The CDR3 has 13 residues. Germline CDR1 is MNHEY and CDR2 is SVGEGT. The CDR3 coding sequence is TGTGCCAGCAGACGGGGACAGTTAAACATTCAGTACTTC. Protein product: CASRRGQLNIQYF.

In its sample, this clonotype was seen a few times. This chain connects TRBV20-1 to TRBJ1-2; tentatively, D is TRBD1 (5 bases). Germline-derived CDR1 and CDR2 are DFQATT and SNEGSKA (reference sequence). V lost 7 bases to trimming and J lost 4 bases, with 16 bases between them. The CDR3 loop spans 13 amino acids. The CDR3 region is CSGATGGVYGYTF. CDR3 nucleotide sequence: TGCAGTGGGGCGACGGGGGGTGTCTATGGCTACACCTTC.

The table lists this clonotype with many counts. This chain connects TRBV6-5 to TRBJ1-1; D not resolved. The CDR3 spans 14 residues. The ends were cut back, 2 bases at V and 4 bases at J, with 11 bases in the middle. Germline CDR1 MNHEY, CDR2 SVGAGI. CDR3 nucleotides: TGTGCCAGCAGTTACGCCCCCAAGGGCACTGAAGCTTTCTTT. Translating it yields CASSYAPKGTEAFF.

Ten or more counts support this clonotype. A junction boundary mismatches the germline segment, possibly from a read error. The CDR3 DNA sequence: TGTGCCAGCAGCTCCACCGCTCGATCGACAGGTCCAGACTTC. This encodes CASSSTARSTGPDF. The chain joins TRBV5-4 to TRBJ2-7, with D possibly TRBD1 on 6 matching bases. This CDR3 spans 14 amino acids. Germline lookup yields CDR1 SGHNT and CDR2 YYREEE (reference sequence).

The V call is TRBV7-3, the J call TRBJ2-1; D remains ambiguous. V dropped 1 base and J dropped 5 bases, with 6 bases sitting between them. This CDR3 has 13 amino acids. Germline V gene lookup returns CDR1 SGHTA and CDR2 FQGTGA. DNA for the CDR3: TGTGCCAGCAGCTTAAGTCTGAACAATGAGCAGTTCTTC. It encodes CASSLSLNNEQFF.

V is TRBV5-1 and J is TRBJ1-1; 8 bases align to TRBD1. The J segment lost 2 bases and the V segment lost 5 bases, leaving 5 bases of the junction unmatched. The CDR3 totals 14 residues. Germline V gene lookup returns CDR1 SGHRS and CDR2 YFSETQ. CDR3 amino acids: CASRGQGGNTEAFF. DNA for the CDR3: TGCGCCAGCAGAGGACAGGGTGGCAACACTGAAGCTTTCTTT.